This paragraph covers one TCR beta chain sequence. Its recognized antigen is unknown. No base qualities exist here, and no much larger clone lies one base off it. The germline V gene gives CDR1 as MGHRA and CDR2 as YSYEKL. At the junction V is shortened by 4 bases and J by 8 bases; bases outside the gene matches: 10. The CDR3 holds 16 amino acids from the cysteine to the phenylalanine. Left in the record is the CDR3 DNA by itself, 48 bases read in frame from the first base. In Seattle, one collaborating source enrolled patients while the infection was active and tracked those patients longitudinally over the course of disease. Collaborating institutions collected whole blood in K2EDTA tubes following their own protocols. Collaborator samples were shipped for TCRbeta analysis as frozen whole blood, isolated PBMCs, or DNA extracted from either sample type. These data come from a study of blood T cell repertoires in COVID-19 (dated by TCRdb to between 2020 and 2021). Regarding the research as a whole: Samples covering the acute and convalescent phases of COVID-19 were provided by collaborators in the United States, Italy and Spain. Samples came from the ongoing ImmuneRACE study (first 160 participants) plus 1,254 subjects from 6 global collaborators. Subjects who had been exposed to COVID-19, were actively infected with it, or had recovered from it provided the deeply sampled blood TCRbeta repertoires that made up the dataset. The repertoires were released in a freely available public database intended as a resource for research on the immune response to SARS-CoV-2. A de-identified subject ID, COVID-19 status, age in years and sex were almost always included in the sample metadata. Where available, HLA class I and class II types were taken from metadata supplied by the sample provider and were not determined by assay-based typing. The prospective study material was composed of cDNA or gDNA derived from T cells, B-cell-depleted T cells, or PBMCs.

Points the paper makes about the study in general: The quantity of clinical and demographic metadata differed by source and by participant and was supplied without curation.

TCRbeta CDR3 regions were amplified from genomic DNA by means of the immunoSEQ Assay, a bias-controlled multiplex PCR. On the authors' methods: The number of nucleated cells in each sample was estimated from the amplification of reference gene primers within the assay. To quantify the absolute abundance of each unique TCRbeta CDR3 rearrangement, sequence reads were collapsed and filtered. For each sample, productive Simpson clonality was calculated by taking the square root of Simpson's diversity index across productive rearrangements. The clones in this table, taken by TCRdb from immuneACCESS, are in-frame only. Not every clone is retained; where verified, under half of the shortfall comes from an unresolved V gene, and the cause of the rest is unknown. D and trimming were read from the DNA, whereas the V and J calls and clone size are those reported in that table. The sample table records tens of thousands of clones; 75% to 90% of these occur just once. About 6.5% of the sample belongs to the ten largest clones.

The sample comprised peripheral blood. The chain links TRBV4-1 with TRBJ1-4; TRBD1 lines up with 10 middle nucleotides. This TCR came from a man older than 75 with COVID-19, enrolled during active disease. The CDR3 is CASSRAGQGMGEKLFF. In nucleotides, the sequence is TGCGCCAGCAGCCGGGCGGGACAGGGGATGGGCGAAAAACTGTTTTTT.